The sequence of this T cell receptor (beta chain) was determined in a study of T cells after posttransplantation cyclophosphamide. Study-wide points: Recipient CMV seropositivity and CMV reactivation strongly tracked TRB clonality. Donor CD8+ memory clones often dominated recipient blood repertoires at later times. TRB overlap between skin or GI tissue T cells and blood was limited.

Profiled with immunoSEQ multiplex PCR; TCRdb holds only in-frame clones, not every one. Recorded here are about 17,000 clones, with no singletons, and the ten leading clones hold 0.54%. In germline, CDR1 is SGDLS, CDR2 YYNGEE. The CDR3 has 14 residues. Trimming shortened V by 2 bases and J by 6 bases, and 12 bases separated the two germline ends. Concerning this clone itself: Its antigen is undetermined.

A marrow graft followed busulfan-fludarabine conditioning, with cyclophosphamide on days +3 and +4. The origin of this receptor is a female patient in her 30s who received an allogeneic stem cell transplant from a related donor, was CMV-positive, and had no GVHD. Some T cells may have originated in the graft donor. This sample comprised PBMCs, obtained after allogeneic stem cell transplant with posttransplant cyclophosphamide. This chain connects TRBV9 to TRBJ2-1; D is unresolved. The CDR3 region has the DNA TGTGCCAGCAGCGTTAGCTCCACCCTCAATGAGCAGTTCTTC. Encoded protein: CASSVSSTLNEQFF.